These 9 T cell receptor beta chains came from one sample sequenced in a study of T cell responses to AZD1222 COVID-19 vaccine. Repertoires were generated with immunoSEQ multiplex PCR, while TCRdb's copy carries only in-frame clones and drops some. The data show around 200,000 clones, about nine tenths seen once. Sequences were derived from peripheral blood, sampled on day 0 of AZD1222 vaccination. Source of these receptors: an adult in good health.

This sequence joins TRBV7-2 and TRBJ2-7, with D maybe TRBD2 (7 bases). Trimming cost V 6 bases and J 0 bases, with 15 bases left between them. The CDR3 runs 15 residues. In germline, CDR1 is SGHTA, CDR2 FQGNSA. The CDR3 DNA follows: TGTGCCAGCAGGCTCGGGGGCGGGGGCTCCTACGAGCAGTACTTC. As protein: CASRLGGGGSYEQYF.

CDR3 residues: CASSQGGHRVNYGYTF. CDR3 coding DNA: TGTGCCAGCAGCCAAGGGGGACACCGAGTTAACTATGGCTACACCTTC. V usage is TRBV14 and J usage is TRBJ1-2, with a tentative D call TRBD1 (6 bases). The CDR3 runs 16 residues. Germline values: CDR1 SGHDN, CDR2 FVKESK. V was cut by 1 base and J by 1 base, with 13 bases left in between.

This clone was seen only once. The CDR3: CATGGRGPANTGELFF. CDR3 DNA: TGTGCCACAGGAGGAAGAGGCCCCGCGAACACCGGGGAGCTGTTTTTT. The chain employs TRBV25-1 and TRBJ2-2; tentatively, D is TRBD2 (5 bases). The germline CDR1 and CDR2 sequences are MGHDK and SYGVNS. This CDR3 region has 16 residues. V was trimmed by 10 bases and J by 0 bases, leaving 18 bases between them.

The chain uses TRBV28 and TRBJ1-5; 10 bases fit TRBD1. The CDR3 contains 12 residues. Germline trimming cut 8 bases from V and 11 bases from J; bases unmatched to any gene: 6. Germline V gene sequence: CDR1 MDHEN, CDR2 SYDVKM. CDR3 sequence: CASWDRGLSQHF. In DNA form, the CDR3 reads TGTGCCAGCTGGGACAGGGGCCTTTCCCAGCATTTT.

The chain combines TRBV9 with TRBJ1-6, with a weak D call TRBD1 (6 bases). The V and J ends lost 0 bases and 9 bases respectively, with 16 bases between them. The CDR3 runs to 16 residues. CDR1 and CDR2 from the germline V gene are SGDLS and YYNGEE. CDR3 DNA sequence: TGTGCCAGCAGCGTAGCGCAGGGGATCCTTGGTTCACCCCTCCACTTT. The encoded protein is CASSVAQGILGSPLHF.

The V and J genes are TRBV28 and TRBJ2-7, with D possibly being TRBD2 (6 bases). This CDR3 has 14 amino acids. Trimming removed 9 bases from V and 3 bases from J, with 18 bases in between. Germline CDR1 reads MDHEN; CDR2 reads SYDVKM. CDR3: CASFQTGEGYEQYF. The CDR3 bases are TGTGCCAGTTTTCAAACGGGGGAAGGCTACGAGCAGTACTTC.

This chain uses TRBV7-2 with TRBJ2-4; 9 positions agree with TRBD1. The CDR3 has 13 amino acids. Germline trimming cut 7 bases from V and 7 bases from J; bases unmatched to any gene: 5. The germline gives CDR1 SGHTA, CDR2 FQGNSA. CDR3 residues: CASKLQGANIQYF. Here the CDR3 DNA reads TGTGCCAGCAAGTTACAGGGGGCCAACATTCAGTACTTC.

In this sample, this clone turned up once. The chain has TRBV2 and TRBJ2-1, with 11 bases fitting TRBD2. Germline values: CDR1 SNHLY, CDR2 FYNNEI. This CDR3 has 15 residues. After removal of 8 bases from V and 6 bases from J, the junction contained 9 bases not matched to a gene. The CDR3 coding sequence is TGTGCCAGCGGGACACTAGCGGGAGAGGTCAATGAGCAGTTCTTC. This codes for CASGTLAGEVNEQFF.

This rearrangement joins TRBV28 to TRBJ2-5; 11 bases are shared with TRBD2. With 6 bases clipped from V and 3 bases from J, the junction kept 9 bases outside the gene matches. The germline gives CDR1 MDHEN, CDR2 SYDVKM. The CDR3 spans 16 residues. Here the CDR3 DNA reads TGTGCCAGCAGCCGCGGCCGACTAGCGGGGAAAGAGACCCAGTACTTC. Amino acid sequence: CASSRGRLAGKETQYF.